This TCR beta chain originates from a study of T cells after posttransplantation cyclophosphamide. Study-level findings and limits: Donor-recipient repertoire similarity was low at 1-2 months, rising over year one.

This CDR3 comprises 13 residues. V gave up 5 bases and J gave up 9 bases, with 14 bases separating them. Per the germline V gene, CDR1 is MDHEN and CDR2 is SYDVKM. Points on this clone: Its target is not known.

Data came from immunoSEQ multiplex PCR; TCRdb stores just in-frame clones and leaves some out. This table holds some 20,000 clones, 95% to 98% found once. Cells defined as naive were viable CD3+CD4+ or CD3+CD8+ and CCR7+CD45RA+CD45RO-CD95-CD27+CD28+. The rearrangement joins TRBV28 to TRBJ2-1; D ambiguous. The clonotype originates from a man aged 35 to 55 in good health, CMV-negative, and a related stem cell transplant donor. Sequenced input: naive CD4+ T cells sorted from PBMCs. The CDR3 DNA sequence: TGTGCCAGCAGTCTCAGCCCGGCAGGTGAGCAGTTCTTC. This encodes CASSLSPAGEQFF.